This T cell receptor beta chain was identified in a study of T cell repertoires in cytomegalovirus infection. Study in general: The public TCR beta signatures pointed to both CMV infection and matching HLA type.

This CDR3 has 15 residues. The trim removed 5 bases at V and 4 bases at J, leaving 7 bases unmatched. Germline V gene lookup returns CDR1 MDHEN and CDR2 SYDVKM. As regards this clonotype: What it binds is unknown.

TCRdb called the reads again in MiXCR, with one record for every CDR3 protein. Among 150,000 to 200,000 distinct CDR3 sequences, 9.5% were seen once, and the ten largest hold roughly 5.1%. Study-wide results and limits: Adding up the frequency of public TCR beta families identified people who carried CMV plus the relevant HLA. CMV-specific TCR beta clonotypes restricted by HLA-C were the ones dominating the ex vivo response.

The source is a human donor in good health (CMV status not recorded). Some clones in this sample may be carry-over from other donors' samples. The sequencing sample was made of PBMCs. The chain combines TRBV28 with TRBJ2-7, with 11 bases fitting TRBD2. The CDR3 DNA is TGTGCCAGCAGTGGGGCGACTAGCGGGATGTACGAGCAGTACTTC. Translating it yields CASSGATSGMYEQYF.